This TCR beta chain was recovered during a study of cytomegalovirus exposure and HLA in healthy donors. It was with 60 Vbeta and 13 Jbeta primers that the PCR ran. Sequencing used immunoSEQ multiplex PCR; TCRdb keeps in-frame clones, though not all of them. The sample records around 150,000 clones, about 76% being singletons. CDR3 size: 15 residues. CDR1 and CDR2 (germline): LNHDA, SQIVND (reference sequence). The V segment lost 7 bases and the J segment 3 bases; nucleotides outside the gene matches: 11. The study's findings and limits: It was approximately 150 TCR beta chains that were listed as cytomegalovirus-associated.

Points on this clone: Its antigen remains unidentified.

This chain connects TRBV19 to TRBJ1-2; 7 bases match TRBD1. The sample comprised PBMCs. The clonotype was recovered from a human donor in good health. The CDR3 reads CASTYSGQRDYGYTF. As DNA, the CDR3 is TGTGCCAGTACCTACTCGGGACAGCGAGACTATGGCTACACCTTC.